The rows below give T cell receptor beta chains drawn from one sample of a study of patients and donors after allogeneic stem cell transplantation. TCRdb analysed the RT-PCR reads with MiXCR anew, one entry per CDR3 protein. In the table there are about 1,800 distinct CDR3 sequences, approximately 15% of which are singletons. The sample comprised blood, either unsorted or a sorted T cell fraction (not recorded which). The receptor source for this set is a human donor who was either an allogeneic HSCT recipient or a stem cell or donor lymphocyte infusion donor (not recorded which). It is not recorded whose cells these are; they may come from a transplant donor. The conserved cysteine and the conserved F or W are not part of the CDR3 here. Fields, in order: clone size, J gene, V gene, CDR3 length, CDR3 protein. Clone size is stated in some rows and not others, as once, few, many or a class when expanded.

clone_size: few
j_call: TRBJ1-1
v_call: TRBV7-2
cdr3_length: 11
cdr3_aa: ASSSGLNTEAF

clone_size: medium-sized
j_call: TRBJ1-5
v_call: TRBV7-3
cdr3_length: 13
cdr3_aa: ASSAQAGADQPQH

clone_size: .
j_call: TRBJ1-1
v_call: TRBV6-1
cdr3_length: 9
cdr3_aa: ASTRNTEAF

clone_size: large
j_call: TRBJ2-1
v_call: TRBV6-2/TRBV6-3
cdr3_length: 11
cdr3_aa: ASSLTGGAKQF

clone_size: .
j_call: TRBJ2-3
v_call: TRBV12-3/TRBV12-4
cdr3_length: 11
cdr3_aa: ASSLGRTDTQY

clone_size: .
j_call: TRBJ1-2
v_call: TRBV6-1
cdr3_length: 11
cdr3_aa: ASSEDRDSGYT

clone_size: few
j_call: TRBJ2-2
v_call: TRBV30
cdr3_length: 12
cdr3_aa: AWSGGFVTGELF

clone_size: few
j_call: TRBJ1-2
v_call: TRBV28
cdr3_length: 8
cdr3_aa: ASSSNGYT

clone_size: few
j_call: TRBJ2-1
v_call: TRBV6-5
cdr3_length: 12
cdr3_aa: ASRDREPYNEQF

clone_size: .
j_call: TRBJ2-5
v_call: TRBV6-6
cdr3_length: 9
cdr3_aa: ASSRAGTQY

clone_size: .
j_call: TRBJ1-3
v_call: TRBV29-1
cdr3_length: 9
cdr3_aa: SGVRGNTIY

clone_size: few
j_call: TRBJ2-1
v_call: TRBV6-2/TRBV6-3
cdr3_length: 11
cdr3_aa: ASSEPLPNEQF

clone_size: large
j_call: TRBJ2-5
v_call: TRBV7-7
cdr3_length: 13
cdr3_aa: ASSPSLSPQETQY

clone_size: .
j_call: TRBJ2-1
v_call: TRBV4-3
cdr3_length: 11
cdr3_aa: ASSRLTGTEQF

clone_size: medium-sized
j_call: TRBJ1-1
v_call: TRBV4-1
cdr3_length: 14
cdr3_aa: ASSHKTVAAVTEAF

clone_size: medium-sized
j_call: TRBJ1-2
v_call: TRBV11-2
cdr3_length: 13
cdr3_aa: ASSLEGASNYGYT

clone_size: .
j_call: TRBJ2-3
v_call: TRBV27
cdr3_length: 15
cdr3_aa: ASSLKGAITSTDTQY

clone_size: large
j_call: TRBJ1-2
v_call: TRBV30
cdr3_length: 10
cdr3_aa: AWRGGNYGYT

clone_size: .
j_call: TRBJ1-1
v_call: TRBV21-1
cdr3_length: 9
cdr3_aa: ASSRKVGAF

clone_size: .
j_call: TRBJ2-3
v_call: TRBV11-2
cdr3_length: 12
cdr3_aa: ASSFRGETDTQY

clone_size: medium-sized
j_call: TRBJ1-2
v_call: TRBV6-5
cdr3_length: 10
cdr3_aa: ASTPGRVGYT

clone_size: large
j_call: TRBJ2-2
v_call: TRBV5-1
cdr3_length: 14
cdr3_aa: ASSLTGRTNTGELF

clone_size: few
j_call: TRBJ1-2
v_call: TRBV18
cdr3_length: 12
cdr3_aa: ASSPAGAGYGYT

clone_size: few
j_call: TRBJ1-1
v_call: TRBV29-1
cdr3_length: 10
cdr3_aa: SVGREGTEAF

clone_size: .
j_call: TRBJ2-3
v_call: TRBV7-2
cdr3_length: 17
cdr3_aa: ASRRPRLAGGSSTDTQY

clone_size: large
j_call: TRBJ1-2
v_call: TRBV5-1
cdr3_length: 12
cdr3_aa: ASSLDGGSYGYT

clone_size: .
j_call: TRBJ2-5
v_call: TRBV5-1
cdr3_length: 14
cdr3_aa: ASSLSGSGGQETQY